This TCR beta chain was sequenced for a study of blood T cell repertoires in COVID-19. Across the study: The United States, Italy and Spain provided the acute and convalescent COVID-19 samples.

Original processing methods: Amplified reference gene primers provided the basis for estimating nucleated cell counts. Clones were read by immunoSEQ multiplex PCR, and TCRdb kept only the in-frame ones, dropping some. That table supplies the V and J calls and clone size; D and trimming were determined from the DNA. Of 200,000 to 250,000 clones listed, less than 85% are singletons. Individuals aged about 18 to 89 years were recruited from 24 US areas. Cohort allocation depended upon clinical history that participants reported. The sequencing input was PBMCs or T cells enriched from blood (not recorded which). The origin of this receptor is a man aged 55-75 years who had recovered from COVID-19.

The CDR3, as DNA: TGTGCCACCAGCAAAAACAGGGGTGGCTACACCTTC. Translating gives CATSKNRGGYTF. V and J are TRBV15 and TRBJ1-2; 7 bases fit TRBD1. The length of the CDR3 is 12 residues. Germline V lookup: CDR1 LNHNV, CDR2 YYDKDF (reference sequence). With V trimmed by 4 bases and J by 7 bases, 3 bases remained unmatched.